This T cell receptor beta chain was obtained from a study of blood T cells in healthy people across ages. Sample-barcoded 5' priming and a J-beta primer mix drove a second PCR of about 6 to 12 cycles. A template-switch adaptor with 12 random nucleotides tagged each cDNA molecule. TCRdb itself ran the 5' RACE reads through MiXCR, one entry per CDR3 protein. This sample has about 970,000 distinct CDR3 sequences; 51% occur once, and the top ten carry 20% to 25%. The sequence was collected from a woman aged 55-69 years in good health. Sequenced sample: blood.

CDR3 protein: CASSSPLSGEETQYF. The CDR3 DNA reads TGTGCCAGCAGCTCCCCTCTATCGGGAGAGGAGACCCAGTACTTC. The chain joins TRBV7-2 to TRBJ2-5, with D possibly being TRBD2 (6 bases). V was cut by 4 bases and J by 5 bases, with 17 bases left in between. CDR1 and CDR2 from the germline V gene are SGHTA and FQGNSA. The CDR3 runs 15 residues.